This T cell receptor (beta chain) came from a study of identical twins. Findings and limits, study-wide: The presence of invariant MAIT and iNKT cells could partly confound analyses of zero-insertion sequences. Excess sharing between twins was weaker in beta out-of-frame sequences. Cord blood beta clonotypes that were abundant carried fewer insertions, and memory repertoires showed no such trend.

Germline V gives CDR1 SQVTM, CDR2 ANQGSEA. The CDR3 runs 14 residues. V lost 0 bases to trimming and J lost 6 bases, with 14 bases between them. This clonotype turned up a few times. Its antigen is not identified. Using its own MiXCR run on the 5' RACE reads, TCRdb lists one record per CDR3 protein. The sample holds roughly 1,500,000 distinct CDR3 sequences; around a third are singletons and the top ten take 0.25% to 0.3%. This sequence was found in a newborn girl in good health. Sequenced sample: cord blood. This chain joins TRBV29-1 and TRBJ1-2; possible D gene TRBD1, 6 bases. The CDR3 is CSVEDWGPRNGYTF. The CDR3 region has the DNA TGCAGCGTTGAAGATTGGGGGCCCCGGAATGGCTACACCTTC.